The clone carrying this T cell receptor beta chain appeared a few times. The sample comes from a study of T cells after yellow fever vaccination. 5'RACE template switching produced TCR cDNA carrying a universal primer site and UMIs. TCRdb processed the 5' RACE reads anew with MiXCR; each CDR3 protein has one entry. This table holds 250,000 or so distinct CDR3 sequences, about 7% found once. V gave up 4 bases and J gave up 6 bases, with 16 bases separating them. The length of the CDR3 is 13 residues. Germline loops: CDR1 SQVTM, CDR2 ANQGSEA. This material consisted of CD4+ T cells sorted from PBMCs, taken 15 days after the yellow fever booster vaccination. The V gene is TRBV29-1, the J gene TRBJ2-7, with D perhaps TRBD1 (5 bases). This sequence originates from a young man who received the YFV17D yellow fever vaccine. The CDR3 loop is CSVVGWTSPEQYF. The CDR3, as DNA: TGCAGCGTTGTAGGGTGGACATCCCCCGAGCAGTACTTC.